Listed below are T cell receptor beta chains from one sample, sequenced in a study of shared clonotypes between healthy human individuals. Sequenced by immunoSEQ multiplex PCR; TCRdb stores in-frame clones only, minus some. The table records more than 600,000 clones, under 95% of them present only once. The sequenced sample was naive CD8+ T cells sorted from blood. These receptors were obtained from a man aged 25-45 years in good health. The CDR3 runs from the conserved cysteine through the conserved F or W. D genes are given only for firm matches. Not all rows give a size; the values are once, few, many and, for expanded clones, a class.

j_gene | abundance | v_gene | d_gene | CDR3nt | CDR3aa
TRBJ2-7 | NA | TRBV7-7 | TRBD1 | TGTGCTAGCAGCCGGGGGACAGGGGATAATTGGGAGCAGTACTTC | CASSRGTGDNWEQYF
TRBJ2-7 | NA | TRBV29-1 | TRBD1 | TGCAGCGCCCAGGGACAGGGCGACGAGCAGTACTTC | CSAQGQGDEQYF
TRBJ2-3 | NA | TRBV27 | NA | TGTGCCAGCAGTTTATCTATTCGGGTAGGGCTACGGACAGCAGATACGCAGTATTTT | CASSLSIRVGLRTADTQYF
TRBJ2-5 | once | TRBV7-8 | NA | TGTGCCAGCAGCTTAGACAGGGTCCGGGAGACCCAGTACTTC | CASSLDRVRETQYF
TRBJ2-3 | NA | TRBV28 | TRBD2 | TGTGCCAGCAGCCGCACCCGGACTAGCGGGAGTAGCACAGATACGCAGTATTTT | CASSRTRTSGSSTDTQYF
TRBJ2-1 | NA | TRBV9 | TRBD2 | TGTGCCAGCAGCGCAACAAGCGGGATCGACAATGAGCAGTTCTTC | CASSATSGIDNEQFF
TRBJ2-1 | NA | TRBV13 | NA | TGTGCCAGCAGCCCTGGGATCCCCTACAATGAGCAGTTCTTC | CASSPGIPYNEQFF
TRBJ2-7 | NA | TRBV7-6 | TRBD2 | TGTGCCAGCAGCTCGGGGACTAGCGGCTACGAGCAGTACTTC | CASSSGTSGYEQYF
TRBJ2-1 | NA | TRBV7-2 | NA | TGTGCCAGCAGCTCCATTGGGCAGGCCTACAATGAGCAGTTCTTC | CASSSIGQAYNEQFF
TRBJ2-1 | few | TRBV11-2 | NA | TGTGCCAGCAGGTTAAGATCCCACAATGAGCAGTTCTTC | CASRLRSHNEQFF
TRBJ2-3 | NA | TRBV11-2 | NA | TGTGCCAGCAGCTTCCCCACGCAGCCCATGGGGAACACAGATACGCAGTATTTT | CASSFPTQPMGNTDTQYF
TRBJ2-7 | NA | TRBV6-6 | NA | TGTGCCAGCAGAGTGATGATCTCGGGGGCCAACGAGCAGTACTTC | CASRVMISGANEQYF
TRBJ2-4 | NA | TRBV19 | NA | TGTGCCAGTAGTATTGGCCCGAGGGGAAAAAACATTCAGTACTTC | CASSIGPRGKNIQYF
TRBJ1-4 | NA | TRBV6-4 | NA | TGTGCCAGTATACTGGATCGGGCCCTTAATGAAAAACTGTTTTTT | CASILDRALNEKLFF
TRBJ2-7 | NA | TRBV10-1 | NA | TGCGCCAGCAGTGAGACCGTTGCGGGTGTCGAGCAGTACTTC | CASSETVAGVEQYF
TRBJ2-7 | NA | TRBV15 | TRBD2 | TGTGCCACCAGCAGCCGGGACTACCACGAGCAGTACTTC | CATSSRDYHEQYF
TRBJ2-7 | NA | TRBV11-2 | NA | TGTGCCAGCAGCTTGGGTTTTGATGACAACGAGCAGTACTTC | CASSLGFDDNEQYF
TRBJ2-7 | once | TRBV11-2 | NA | TGTGCCAGCAGCTTAGATCGACAGACTAGCTACGAGCAGTACTTC | CASSLDRQTSYEQYF
TRBJ2-1 | few | TRBV11-2 | TRBD2 | TGTGCCAGCAGCTTCCCCAGCGGGGCCAATGAGCAGTTCTTC | CASSFPSGANEQFF
TRBJ1-2 | NA | TRBV28 | NA | TGTGCCAGCAGATCCTCCGGGTTGGGAGATGGCTACACCTTC | CASRSSGLGDGYTF
TRBJ2-1 | NA | TRBV27 | TRBD2 | TGTGCCAGCAGTTTGGGACCCGCTAGCGGGCGATCTGAGCAGTTCTTC | CASSLGPASGRSEQFF
TRBJ2-3 | NA | TRBV30 | NA | TGTGCCTGGAGGATAAGCGGGTCCACAGATACGCAGTATTTT | CAWRISGSTDTQYF
TRBJ2-5 | NA | TRBV13 | NA | TGTGCCAGCAGCCCTCCCACGGAAGAGACCCAGTACTTC | CASSPPTEETQYF
TRBJ2-7 | NA | TRBV5-1 | TRBD1 | TGCGCCAGCAGCACCGGACAGGGTATCCACGAGCAGTACTTC | CASSTGQGIHEQYF
TRBJ2-7 | once | TRBV29-1 | NA | TGCAGCGGTACTAGGATGGGGTCCTACGAGCAGTACTTC | CSGTRMGSYEQYF
TRBJ2-1 | once | TRBV10-3 | TRBD2 | TGTGCCATCAGTGATATTCCCGGGACTAGTACCAATGAGCAGTTCTTC | CAISDIPGTSTNEQFF
TRBJ2-7 | NA | TRBV11-1 | NA | TGTGCCAGCAGCTTAGGTAACAGGATCTACGAGCAGTACTTC | CASSLGNRIYEQYF
TRBJ2-3 | NA | TRBV9 | TRBD2 | TGTGCCAGCAGCTTCAGCGGGAGAAGCTCAGATACGCAGTATTTT | CASSFSGRSSDTQYF
TRBJ2-7 | NA | TRBV7-2 | TRBD2 | TGTGCCAGCAGCCACTCTAGCGGGGGAAGCTCCTACGAGCAGTACTTC | CASSHSSGGSSYEQYF
TRBJ2-5 | once | TRBV5-6 | TRBD1 | TGTGCCAGCAGCTTATCGTTTATTATAGGACAGGGACGGGAGACCCAGTACTTC | CASSLSFIIGQGRETQYF
TRBJ2-3 | NA | TRBV7-2 | NA | TGTGCCAGCACCTACGAATCGGATACGCAGTATTTT | CASTYESDTQYF
TRBJ2-5 | NA | TRBV5-1 | NA | TGCGCCAGCAGCTCCCCGGAACTGAGAAACCAAGAGACCCAGTACTTC | CASSSPELRNQETQYF
TRBJ1-1 | NA | TRBV5-4 | TRBD1 | TGTGCCAGCAGCTTCCAGGGGGAGACTGAAGCTTTCTTT | CASSFQGETEAFF
TRBJ2-7 | many | TRBV11-2 | TRBD2 | TGTGCCAGCAGCTTAGTGGATAGCGGGAAAGACGAGCAGTACTTC | CASSLVDSGKDEQYF
TRBJ2-2 | NA | TRBV7-6 | NA | TGTGCCAGCAGCCCTAGATCGGCGGGTTCCGGGGAGCTGTTTTTT | CASSPRSAGSGELFF
TRBJ2-5 | NA | TRBV13 | NA | TGTGCCAGCAGACCCCTTGCGGGGAGCGGTCAAGAGACCCAGTACTTC | CASRPLAGSGQETQYF
TRBJ2-7 | NA | TRBV27 | NA | TGTGCCAGCAGTTTATCGGGGACCACCTACGAGCAGTACTTC | CASSLSGTTYEQYF
TRBJ2-1 | NA | TRBV27 | NA | TGTGCCAGCAGTCGAGGGCACTCGGCTGGAGTGCGGTTCTTC | CASSRGHSAGVRFF
TRBJ2-7 | few | TRBV7-7 | NA | TGTGCCAGCAGCGCTCGACTAGAGGGCGAGCAGTACTTC | CASSARLEGEQYF
TRBJ2-5 | NA | TRBV28 | TRBD1 | TGTGCCAGCAGCCCCGGGACAGGGCTTGAAGAGACCCAGTACTTC | CASSPGTGLEETQYF